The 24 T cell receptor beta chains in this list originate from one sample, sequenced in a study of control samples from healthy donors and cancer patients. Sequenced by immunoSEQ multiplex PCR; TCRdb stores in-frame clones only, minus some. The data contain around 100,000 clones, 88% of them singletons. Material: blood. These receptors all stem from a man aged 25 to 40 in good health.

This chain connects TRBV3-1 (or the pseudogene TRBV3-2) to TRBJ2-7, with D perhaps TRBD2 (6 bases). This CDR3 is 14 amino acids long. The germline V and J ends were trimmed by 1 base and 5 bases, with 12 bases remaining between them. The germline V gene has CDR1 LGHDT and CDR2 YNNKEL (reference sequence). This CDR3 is CASSQVSGLNEQYF. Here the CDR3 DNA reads TGTGCCAGCAGCCAAGTTAGCGGACTCAACGAGCAGTACTTC.

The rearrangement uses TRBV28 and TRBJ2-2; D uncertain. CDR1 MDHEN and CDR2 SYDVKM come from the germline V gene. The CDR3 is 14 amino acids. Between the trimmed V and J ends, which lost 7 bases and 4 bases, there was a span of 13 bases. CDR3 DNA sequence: TGTGCCAGCATCGACGTAGCCGTCACCGGGGAGCTGTTTTTT. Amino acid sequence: CASIDVAVTGELFF.

The CDR3 nucleotides are TGTGCCAGCAGTGAAACTCCCGGGACAGCCAACACTGAAGCTTTCTTT. It translates to CASSETPGTANTEAFF. J is TRBJ1-1 and V is TRBV6-1; 7 bases line up with TRBD1. V lost 2 bases and J lost 2; bases outside the gene matches: 8. This CDR3 region has 16 residues. Germline V CDR1 and CDR2: MNHNS, SASEGT.

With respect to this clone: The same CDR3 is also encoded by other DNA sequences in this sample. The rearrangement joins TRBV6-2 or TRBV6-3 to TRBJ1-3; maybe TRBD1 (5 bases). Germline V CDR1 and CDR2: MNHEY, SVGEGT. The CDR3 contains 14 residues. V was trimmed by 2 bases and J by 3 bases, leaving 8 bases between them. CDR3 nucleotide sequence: TGTGCCAGCAGTTACGGGACCGTTGGAAACACCATATATTTT. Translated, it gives CASSYGTVGNTIYF.

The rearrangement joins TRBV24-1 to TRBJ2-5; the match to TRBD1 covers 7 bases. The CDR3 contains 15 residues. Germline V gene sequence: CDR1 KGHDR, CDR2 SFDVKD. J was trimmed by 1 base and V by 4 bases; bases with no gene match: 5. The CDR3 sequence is CATSDRRDSQETQYF. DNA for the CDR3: TGTGCCACCAGTGACCGCCGGGACAGCCAAGAGACCCAGTACTTC.

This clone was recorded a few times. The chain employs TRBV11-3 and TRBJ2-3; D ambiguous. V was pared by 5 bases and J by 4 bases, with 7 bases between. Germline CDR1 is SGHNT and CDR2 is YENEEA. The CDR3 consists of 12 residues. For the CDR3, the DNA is TGTGCCAGCAGCCTTAGTTCAGATACGCAGTATTTT. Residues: CASSLSSDTQYF. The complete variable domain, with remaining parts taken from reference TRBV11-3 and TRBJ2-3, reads EAGVVQSPRYKIIEKKQPVAFWCNPISGHNTLYWYLQNLGQGPELLIRYENEEAVDDSQLPKDRFSAERLKGVDSTLKIQPAELGDSAVYLCASSLSSDTQYFGPGTRLTVL.

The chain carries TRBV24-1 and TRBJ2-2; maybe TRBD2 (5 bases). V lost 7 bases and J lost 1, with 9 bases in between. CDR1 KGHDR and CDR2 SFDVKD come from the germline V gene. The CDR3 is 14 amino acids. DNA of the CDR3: TGTGCCACCAGGGGAGACCTGAACACCGGGGAGCTGTTTTTT. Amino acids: CATRGDLNTGELFF.

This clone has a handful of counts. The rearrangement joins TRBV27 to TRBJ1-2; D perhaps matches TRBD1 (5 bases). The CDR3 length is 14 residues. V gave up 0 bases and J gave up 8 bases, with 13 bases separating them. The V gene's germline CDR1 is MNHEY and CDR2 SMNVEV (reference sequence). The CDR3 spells CASSLSWGVRGYTF. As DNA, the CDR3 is TGTGCCAGCAGTTTATCTTGGGGGGTTCGGGGCTACACCTTC.

CDR3 nucleotides: TGCGCCAGCAGCTTGGAAGGGACAGGGGGCGGCTCTCGGAGCTATGGCTACACCTTC. Translating it yields CASSLEGTGGGSRSYGYTF. The gene calls are TRBV5-1 and TRBJ1-2, with TRBD1 matching over 12 bases. The V segment lost 0 bases and the J segment 4 bases; nucleotides outside the gene matches: 13. Germline-derived CDR1 and CDR2 are SGHRS and YFSETQ. The CDR3 has 19 amino acids.

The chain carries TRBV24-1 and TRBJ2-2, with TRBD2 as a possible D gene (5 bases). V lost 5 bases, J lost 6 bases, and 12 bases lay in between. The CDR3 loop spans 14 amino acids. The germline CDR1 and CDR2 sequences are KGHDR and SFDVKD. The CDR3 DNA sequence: TGTGCCACCAGTGCTCCCCAAGCGGCCGGGGAGCTGTTTTTT. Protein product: CATSAPQAAGELFF.

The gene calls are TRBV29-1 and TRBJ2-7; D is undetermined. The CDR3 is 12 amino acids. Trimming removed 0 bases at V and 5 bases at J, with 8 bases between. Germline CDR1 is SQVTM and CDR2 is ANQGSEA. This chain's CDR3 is CSVEENKDEQYF. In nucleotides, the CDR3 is TGCAGCGTTGAAGAAAACAAGGACGAGCAGTACTTC.

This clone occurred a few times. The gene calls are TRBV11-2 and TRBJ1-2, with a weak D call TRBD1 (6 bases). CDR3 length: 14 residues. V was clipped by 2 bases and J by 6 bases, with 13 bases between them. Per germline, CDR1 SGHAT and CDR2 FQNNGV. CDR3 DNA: TGTGCCAGCAGCTTATCTCGGACAGCTCATGGCTACACCTTC. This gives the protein CASSLSRTAHGYTF.

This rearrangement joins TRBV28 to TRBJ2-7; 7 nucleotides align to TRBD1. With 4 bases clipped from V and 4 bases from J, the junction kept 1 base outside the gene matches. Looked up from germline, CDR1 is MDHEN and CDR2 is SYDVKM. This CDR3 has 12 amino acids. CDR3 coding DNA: TGTGCCAGCAGTTCGGACAGGTACGAGCAGTACTTC. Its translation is CASSSDRYEQYF.

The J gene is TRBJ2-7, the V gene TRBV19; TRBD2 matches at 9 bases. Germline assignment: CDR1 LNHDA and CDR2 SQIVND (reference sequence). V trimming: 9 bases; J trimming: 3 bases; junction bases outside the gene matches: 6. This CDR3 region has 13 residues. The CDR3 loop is CASTRAGGYEQYF. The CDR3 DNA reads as TGTGCCAGCACCCGAGCGGGAGGCTACGAGCAGTACTTC.

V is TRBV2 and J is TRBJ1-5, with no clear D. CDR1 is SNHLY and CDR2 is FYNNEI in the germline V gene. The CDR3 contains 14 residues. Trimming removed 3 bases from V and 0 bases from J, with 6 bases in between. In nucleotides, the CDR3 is TGTGCCAGCAGTGACCGGAGTAGCAATCAGCCCCAGCATTTT. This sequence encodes CASSDRSSNQPQHF.

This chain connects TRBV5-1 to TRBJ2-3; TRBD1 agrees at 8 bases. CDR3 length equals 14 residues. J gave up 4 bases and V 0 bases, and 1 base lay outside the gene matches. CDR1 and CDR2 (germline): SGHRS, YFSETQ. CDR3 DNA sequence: TGCGCCAGCAGCTTGGCCAGGGGGCCAGATACGCAGTATTTT. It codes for CASSLARGPDTQYF.

CDR3 nucleotide sequence: TGTGCCAGCAGCCCAGGCAGCGGGGAACCAGATACGCAGTATTTT. Encoded protein: CASSPGSGEPDTQYF. The V and J genes are TRBV7-2 and TRBJ2-3, with 7 bases that match TRBD2. The J segment lost 4 bases and the V segment lost 5 bases, leaving 9 bases of the junction unmatched. CDR1 and CDR2 (germline): SGHTA, FQGNSA. This CDR3 region has 15 residues.

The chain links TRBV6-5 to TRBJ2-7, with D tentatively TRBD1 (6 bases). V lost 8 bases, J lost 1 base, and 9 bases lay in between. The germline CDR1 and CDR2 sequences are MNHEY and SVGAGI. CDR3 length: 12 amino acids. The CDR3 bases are TGTGCCAGCCATCAGGGGTCCTACGAGCAGTACTTC. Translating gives CASHQGSYEQYF.

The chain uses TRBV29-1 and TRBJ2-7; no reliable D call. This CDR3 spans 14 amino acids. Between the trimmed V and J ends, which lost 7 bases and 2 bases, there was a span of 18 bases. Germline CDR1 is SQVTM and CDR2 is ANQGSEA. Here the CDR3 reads CSASPTLLAYEQYF. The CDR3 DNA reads TGCAGCGCTTCCCCAACCCTGCTGGCCTACGAGCAGTACTTC.

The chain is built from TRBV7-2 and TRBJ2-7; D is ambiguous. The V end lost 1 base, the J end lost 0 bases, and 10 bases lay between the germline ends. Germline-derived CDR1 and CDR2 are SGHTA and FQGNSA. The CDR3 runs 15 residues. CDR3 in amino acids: CASSLDFGPSYEQYF. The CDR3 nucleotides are TGTGCCAGCAGCTTAGATTTCGGCCCCTCCTACGAGCAGTACTTC.

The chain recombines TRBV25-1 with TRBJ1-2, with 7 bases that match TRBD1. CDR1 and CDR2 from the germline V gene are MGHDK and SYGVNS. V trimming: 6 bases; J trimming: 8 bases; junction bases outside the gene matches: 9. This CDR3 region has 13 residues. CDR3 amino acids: CASRDTGVEGYTF. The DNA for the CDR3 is TGTGCCAGCAGAGACACAGGGGTCGAGGGCTACACCTTC.

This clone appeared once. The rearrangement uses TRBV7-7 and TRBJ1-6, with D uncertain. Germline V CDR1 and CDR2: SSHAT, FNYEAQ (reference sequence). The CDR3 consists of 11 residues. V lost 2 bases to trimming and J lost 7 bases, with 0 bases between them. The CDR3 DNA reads TGTGCCAGCAGCTTAAATTCACCCCTCCACTTT. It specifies CASSLNSPLHF.

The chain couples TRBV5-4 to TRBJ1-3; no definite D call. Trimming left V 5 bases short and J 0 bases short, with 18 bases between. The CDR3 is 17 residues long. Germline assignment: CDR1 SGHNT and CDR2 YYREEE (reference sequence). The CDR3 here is CASRMLSDSDSGNTIYF. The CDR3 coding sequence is TGTGCCAGCAGGATGCTTTCGGACTCGGACTCTGGAAACACCATATATTTT.

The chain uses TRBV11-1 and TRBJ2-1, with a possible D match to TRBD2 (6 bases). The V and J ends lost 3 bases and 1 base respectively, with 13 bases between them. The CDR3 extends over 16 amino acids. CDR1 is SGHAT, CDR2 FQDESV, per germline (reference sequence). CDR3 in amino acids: CASSFVGGISYNEQFF. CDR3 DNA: TGTGCCAGCAGCTTTGTCGGCGGGATATCCTACAATGAGCAGTTCTTC.